A single sample gave rise to the 20 T cell receptor beta chains below, sequenced in a study of beta chain features in type 1 diabetes. The study's findings and limits: Type 1 diabetes patients had moderately but significantly shorter TCRB CDR3s in all four CD4+ subsets.

The whole isolated RNA underwent reverse transcription, so sequencing captured expressed TCRB transcripts. Libraries were prepared by immunoSEQ multiplex PCR; TCRdb keeps only in-frame clonotypes and omits some of them. The sample has some 370,000 clones, 9.5% to 10% seen once. Their cognate antigens are unknown. The sequencing sample was made of central memory CD4+ T cells from blood. The receptor set was obtained from a man under 40 with type 1 diabetes.

The table lists this clone with a few counts. V usage is TRBV4-2 and J usage is TRBJ2-7, with D perhaps matching TRBD1 (5 bases). Germline lookup yields CDR1 LGHNA and CDR2 YNFKEQ. Deletions cut 4 bases from V and 0 bases from J, with 13 bases between. This CDR3 contains 15 residues. The CDR3 here is CASSREDTRSYEQYF. DNA of the CDR3: TGTGCCAGCAGCCGAGAGGACACCCGCTCCTACGAGCAGTACTTC.

This clone was seen only a few times. The chain uses TRBV28 and TRBJ1-2, with D uncertain. Trimming took off 6 bases at V and 5 bases at J, with 7 bases between the two ends. This CDR3 spans 11 amino acids. The germline CDR1 and CDR2 sequences are MDHEN and SYDVKM. CDR3 bases: TGTGCCAGCAGGTCGAGGTATGGCTACACCTTC. It yields the protein CASRSRYGYTF.

This clone was found many times. The chain carries TRBV10-3 and TRBJ1-2; 7 positions agree with TRBD1. The CDR3 runs 16 residues. V shed 0 bases and J 6 bases; nucleotides not matched to a gene: 10. Germline assignment: CDR1 ENHRY and CDR2 SYGVKD. The CDR3 DNA follows: TGTGCCATCAGTGAGTCGACTACAGGGGTCTTGAATGGCTACACCTTC. Translation: CAISESTTGVLNGYTF.

This clone appeared a few times. The genes are TRBV27 and TRBJ1-1, with 8 bases aligning to TRBD1. Germline CDR1 and CDR2: MNHEY and SMNVEV (reference sequence). With V trimmed by 4 bases and J by 11 bases, 6 bases remained unmatched. This CDR3 contains 12 residues. The CDR3 reads CASSSRQGFAFF. The CDR3 nucleotides are TGTGCCAGCAGTTCTCGACAGGGGTTCGCTTTCTTT.

Notes on this clone: Other nucleotide sequences in the sample specify the same CDR3. The chain is built from TRBV5-6 and TRBJ2-1; D gene unclear. Germline CDR1 and CDR2: SGHDT and YYEEEE. CDR3 length: 13 residues. Trimming removed 0 bases at V and 7 bases at J, with 8 bases between. The CDR3 nucleotides are TGTGCCAGCAGCTTGGCGCATAGTAATGAGCAGTTCTTC. This codes for CASSLAHSNEQFF.

This clone turned up a few times. This chain connects TRBV5-1 to TRBJ2-2; D remains unclear. The germline gives CDR1 SGHRS, CDR2 YFSETQ. V shed 2 bases and J shed 2 bases, with 10 bases lying between them. The CDR3 consists of 15 residues. CDR3 amino acids: CASSFMTQNTGELFF. The DNA for the CDR3 is TGCGCCAGCAGCTTTATGACACAAAACACCGGGGAGCTGTTTTTT.

This clone was observed a handful of times. V gene TRBV2 combines with J gene TRBJ2-1, with 7 positions matching TRBD1. Trimming at V came to 8 bases and at J to 4 bases, leaving 5 bases not matched to a gene. The germline V gene encodes CDR1 SNHLY and CDR2 FYNNEI. The CDR3 spans 13 residues. CDR3: CASAETGYNEQFF. The CDR3, as DNA: TGTGCCAGCGCTGAGACAGGGTACAATGAGCAGTTCTTC.

The chain couples TRBV7-2 to TRBJ2-3; 7 bases agree with TRBD2. This CDR3 comprises 13 residues. In germline, CDR1 is SGHTA, CDR2 FQGNSA. Germline trimming cut 4 bases from V and 4 bases from J; bases unmatched to any gene: 2. For the CDR3, the DNA is TGTGCCAGCAGCTGGACTAGTGCAGATACGCAGTATTTT. Residues: CASSWTSADTQYF.

The rearrangement links TRBV11-2 to TRBJ2-7; no reliable D call. Looked up from germline, CDR1 is SGHAT and CDR2 is FQNNGV. Trimming removed 0 bases from V and 13 bases from J, with 16 bases in between. The CDR3 has 13 amino acids. The chain's CDR3 is CASSLEERTYLYF. CDR3 sequence (DNA): TGTGCCAGCAGCTTAGAGGAACGAACTTACTTATACTTC.

Concerning this clone: Other DNA sequences in the same sample also yield this CDR3. The chain joins TRBV28 to TRBJ1-1, with D possibly TRBD1 on 5 matching bases. The V gene's germline CDR1 is MDHEN and CDR2 SYDVKM. Deletions cut 6 bases from V and 0 bases from J, with 8 bases between. This CDR3 has 13 residues. CDR3 DNA: TGTGCCAGCAGCGGGACGGTGAACACTGAAGCTTTCTTT. This translates into CASSGTVNTEAFF.

In its sample, this clone was seen a few times. The V and J genes are TRBV6-1 and TRBJ2-5; D unclear. Germline V gene lookup returns CDR1 MNHNS and CDR2 SASEGT. The CDR3 is 14 residues long. V was shortened by 1 base and J by 0 bases, with 6 bases between the two germline ends. The CDR3 sequence: CASSEDSYQETQYF. In nucleotides, the CDR3 is TGTGCCAGCAGTGAAGACAGTTACCAAGAGACCCAGTACTTC.

This sequence joins TRBV7-9 and TRBJ1-5; a possible D gene is TRBD1 (5 bases). The CDR3 is 16 residues long. The germline gives CDR1 SEHNR, CDR2 FQNEAQ (reference sequence). V dropped 0 bases and J dropped 3 bases, with 12 bases sitting between them. The CDR3 sequence: CASSLAGVGVNQPQHF. The CDR3 nucleotides read TGTGCCAGCAGCTTAGCGGGAGTGGGGGTCAATCAGCCCCAGCATTTT. Full variable domain (remainder filled in from reference TRBV7-9 and TRBJ1-5): DTGVSQNPRHKITKRGQNVTFRCDPISEHNRLYWYRQTLGQGPEFLTYFQNEAQLEKSRLLSDRFSAERPKGSFSTLEIQRTEQGDSAMYLCASSLAGVGVNQPQHFGDGTRLSIL.

The V call is TRBV7-6, the J call TRBJ2-7; 10 bases are shared with TRBD1. Germline V gives CDR1 SGHVS, CDR2 FNYEAQ. The CDR3 is 14 residues long. With 3 bases clipped from V and 6 bases from J, the junction kept 5 bases outside the gene matches. In DNA form, the CDR3 reads TGTGCCAGCAGCTTTGGGACAGGGGCAACCGAGCAGTACTTC. It encodes CASSFGTGATEQYF.

The chain recombines TRBV4-3 with TRBJ2-7; 7 bases map to TRBD1. The germline gives CDR1 LGHNA, CDR2 YSLEER. The CDR3 has 15 residues. The V gene end was trimmed by 0 bases and the J gene end by 4 bases; junction bases not matched to a gene: 6. The DNA of the CDR3 is TGCGCCAGCAGCCAAGAGCGAGGGGGCAAGTACGAGCAGTACTTC. Translated: CASSQERGGKYEQYF.

J is TRBJ2-7 and V is TRBV7-3; D unclear. Germline V gene data show CDR1 as SGHTA and CDR2 as FQGTGA. The CDR3 has 15 residues. V shed 2 bases and J shed 0 bases, with 11 bases lying between them. The CDR3 spells CASSLGPSTSYEQYF. The CDR3 nucleotides read TGTGCCAGCAGCTTAGGGCCAAGCACCTCCTACGAGCAGTACTTC.

A few counts support this clone. The chain employs TRBV11-3 and TRBJ2-1; 9 nucleotides agree with TRBD2. Unmatched junction bases numbered 20, after V lost 4 bases and J lost 10 bases. Germline assignment: CDR1 SGHNT and CDR2 YENEEA. There are 18 residues in the CDR3. Here the CDR3 DNA reads TGTGCCAGCAGCTCCCCTAGCGGGACGAGCGCGGAACTTGTAGAGCAGTTCTTC. Encoded protein: CASSSPSGTSAELVEQFF.

The chain links TRBV30 to TRBJ2-5, with a weak D call TRBD1 (7 bases). Germline V gene sequence: CDR1 GTSNPN, CDR2 SVGIG (reference sequence). CDR3 length: 14 amino acids. Trimming shortened V by 2 bases and J by 11 bases, and 21 bases separated the two germline ends. CDR3 nucleotides: TGTGCCTGGAGTCGAACAGGGGAGGTTCCGAGGCAGTACTTC. Encoded protein: CAWSRTGEVPRQYF.

V gene TRBV27 combines with J gene TRBJ2-1, with 10 bases identical to TRBD2. Germline trimming cut 5 bases from V and 3 bases from J; bases unmatched to any gene: 10. The CDR3 length is 17 residues. CDR1 and CDR2 from the germline V gene are MNHEY and SMNVEV (reference sequence). CDR3 in DNA: TGTGCCAGCAGTCCCCCCACTAGCGGGATAATCTACAATGAGCAGTTCTTC. Protein product: CASSPPTSGIIYNEQFF.

This clone was counted a few times. This chain connects TRBV4-2 to TRBJ2-1; the D gene is possibly TRBD1 (5 bases). The germline CDR1 and CDR2 sequences are LGHNA and YNFKEQ. The length of the CDR3 is 16 residues. Trimming removed 3 bases at V and 0 bases at J, with 12 bases between. CDR3 bases: TGTGCCAGCAGCCAGTCAGGGTTTAGCTCCTACAATGAGCAGTTCTTC. Its protein is CASSQSGFSSYNEQFF.

This clone was counted a few times. The chain carries TRBV11-3 and TRBJ1-2; D is unresolved. Between the trimmed V and J ends, which lost 3 bases and 4 bases, there was a span of 3 bases. The length of the CDR3 is 11 residues. CDR1 and CDR2 from the germline V gene are SGHNT and YENEEA. CDR3 nucleotides: TGTGCCAGCAGCTTTGGCTATGGCTACACCTTC. It is translated as CASSFGYGYTF.